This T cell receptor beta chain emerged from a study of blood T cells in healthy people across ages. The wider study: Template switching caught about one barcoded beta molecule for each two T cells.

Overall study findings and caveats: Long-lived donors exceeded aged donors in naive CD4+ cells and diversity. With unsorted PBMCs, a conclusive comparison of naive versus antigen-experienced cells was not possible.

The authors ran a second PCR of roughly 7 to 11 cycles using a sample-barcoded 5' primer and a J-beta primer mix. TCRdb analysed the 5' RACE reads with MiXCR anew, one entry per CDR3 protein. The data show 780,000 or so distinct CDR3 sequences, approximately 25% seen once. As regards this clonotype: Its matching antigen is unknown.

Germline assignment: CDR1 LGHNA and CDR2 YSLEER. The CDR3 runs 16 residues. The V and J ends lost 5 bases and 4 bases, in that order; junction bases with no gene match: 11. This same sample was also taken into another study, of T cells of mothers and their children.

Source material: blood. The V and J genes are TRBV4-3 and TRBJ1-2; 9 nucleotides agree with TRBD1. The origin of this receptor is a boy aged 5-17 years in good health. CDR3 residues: CASSYLQGAPLYGYTF. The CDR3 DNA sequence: TGCGCCAGCAGCTACTTACAGGGGGCCCCCCTCTATGGCTACACCTTC.